This TCR beta chain was sequenced in a study of Ad26.COV2.S vaccination and SARS-CoV-2 variants. Findings and caveats of the study: Breadth of non-spike TCRs did not differ between vaccinees and placebo recipients. Participants in the vaccine arm had higher spike-specific TCR breadth; placebo recipients had lower. The analyses of TCR breadth and depth may have understated the size of total T cell responses. Post-vaccination spike-specific CD8+ and CD4+ T cell responses reportedly had substantial breadth.

The data were produced by immunoSEQ multiplex PCR, yet TCRdb's version contains in-frame clones alone and is incomplete. The sample holds fewer than 900,000 clones, about 89% seen once. The treatment here: some 19 received Ad26.COV2.S at low or high dose, single or two shots; about 5 received placebo; per-sample allocation not given. At day 63 after the first vaccine or placebo injection, samples were drawn. Remarks on this clone: Its antigen is still unknown.

CDR3 length: 14 amino acids. With 0 bases removed from V and 1 base from J, the gap between germline ends came to 7 bases. CDR1 is MNHEY, CDR2 SVGAGI, per germline. The input for sequencing was peripheral blood, taken in a trial of Ad26.COV2.S vaccine versus placebo. The chain couples TRBV6-5 to TRBJ2-7; D gene ambiguous. This receptor was obtained from a person aged 18-65 years who received the Ad26.COV2.S COVID-19 vaccine or a placebo. CDR3 in amino acids: CASSYSDTSYEQYF. The CDR3 DNA is TGTGCCAGCAGTTACTCCGACACTTCCTACGAGCAGTACTTC.